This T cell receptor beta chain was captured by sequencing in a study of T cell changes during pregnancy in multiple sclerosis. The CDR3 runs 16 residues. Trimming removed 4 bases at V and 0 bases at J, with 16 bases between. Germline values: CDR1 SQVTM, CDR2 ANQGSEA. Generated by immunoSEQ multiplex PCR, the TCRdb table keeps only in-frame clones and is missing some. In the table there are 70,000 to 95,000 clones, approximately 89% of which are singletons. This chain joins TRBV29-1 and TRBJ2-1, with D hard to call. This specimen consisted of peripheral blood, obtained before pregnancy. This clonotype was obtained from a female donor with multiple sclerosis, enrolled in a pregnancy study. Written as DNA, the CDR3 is TGCAGCGTTGTGGGCCTTTCTCGTCGCTCCTACAATGAGCAGTTCTTC. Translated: CSVVGLSRRSYNEQFF.